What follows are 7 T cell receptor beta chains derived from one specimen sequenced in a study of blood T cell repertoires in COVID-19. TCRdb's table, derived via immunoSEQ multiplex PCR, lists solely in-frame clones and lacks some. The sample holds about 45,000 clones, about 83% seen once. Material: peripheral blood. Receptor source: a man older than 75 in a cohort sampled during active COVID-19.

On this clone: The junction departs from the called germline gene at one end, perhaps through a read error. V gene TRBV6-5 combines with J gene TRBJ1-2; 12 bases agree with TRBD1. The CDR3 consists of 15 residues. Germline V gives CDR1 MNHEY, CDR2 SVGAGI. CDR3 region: CATVYRDRGLEGPSF. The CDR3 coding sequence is TGTGCCACCGTCTACCGGGACAGGGGGCTCGAGGGGCCTTCCTTC.

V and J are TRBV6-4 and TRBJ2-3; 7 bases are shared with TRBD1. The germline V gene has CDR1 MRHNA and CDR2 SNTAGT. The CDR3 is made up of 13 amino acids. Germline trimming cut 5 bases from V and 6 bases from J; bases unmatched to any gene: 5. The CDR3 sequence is CASSRGGADTQYF. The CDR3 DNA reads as TGTGCCAGCAGTAGAGGGGGCGCCGATACGCAGTATTTT.

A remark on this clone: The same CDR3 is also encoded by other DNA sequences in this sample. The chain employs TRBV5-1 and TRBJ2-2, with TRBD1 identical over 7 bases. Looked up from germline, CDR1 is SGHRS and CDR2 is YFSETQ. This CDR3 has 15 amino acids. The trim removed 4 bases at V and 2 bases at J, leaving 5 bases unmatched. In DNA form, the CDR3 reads TGCGCCAGCAGCCCAGGGACAGCTAACACCGGGGAGCTGTTTTTT. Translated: CASSPGTANTGELFF.

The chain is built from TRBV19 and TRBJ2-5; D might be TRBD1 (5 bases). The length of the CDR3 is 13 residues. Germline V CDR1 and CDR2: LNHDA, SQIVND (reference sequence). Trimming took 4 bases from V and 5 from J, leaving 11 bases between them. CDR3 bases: TGTGCCAGTAGTAAAGGACATGAGGAGACCCAGTACTTC. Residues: CASSKGHEETQYF.

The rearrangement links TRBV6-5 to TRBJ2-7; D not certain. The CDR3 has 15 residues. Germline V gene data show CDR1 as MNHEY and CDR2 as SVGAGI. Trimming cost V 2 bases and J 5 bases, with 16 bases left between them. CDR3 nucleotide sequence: TGTGCCAGCAGTTACAGGTCAAGCGTCTGGGACGAGCAGTACTTC. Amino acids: CASSYRSSVWDEQYF.

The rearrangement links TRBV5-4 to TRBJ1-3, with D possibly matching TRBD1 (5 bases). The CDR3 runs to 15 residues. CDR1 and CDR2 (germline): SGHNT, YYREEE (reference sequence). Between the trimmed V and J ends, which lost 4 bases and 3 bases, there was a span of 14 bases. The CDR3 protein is CASSRGRRDGNTIYF. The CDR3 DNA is TGTGCCAGCAGCAGGGGTCGCCGTGATGGAAACACCATATATTTT.

CDR3: CASTSRQGRSTEAFF. CDR3 nucleotide sequence: TGTGCCAGTACCTCGAGACAGGGAAGGAGCACTGAAGCTTTCTTT. The chain uses TRBV19 and TRBJ1-1; 7 bases fit TRBD1. Germline V gives CDR1 LNHDA, CDR2 SQIVND (reference sequence). The trim removed 7 bases at V and 4 bases at J, leaving 12 bases unmatched. The CDR3 consists of 15 residues.